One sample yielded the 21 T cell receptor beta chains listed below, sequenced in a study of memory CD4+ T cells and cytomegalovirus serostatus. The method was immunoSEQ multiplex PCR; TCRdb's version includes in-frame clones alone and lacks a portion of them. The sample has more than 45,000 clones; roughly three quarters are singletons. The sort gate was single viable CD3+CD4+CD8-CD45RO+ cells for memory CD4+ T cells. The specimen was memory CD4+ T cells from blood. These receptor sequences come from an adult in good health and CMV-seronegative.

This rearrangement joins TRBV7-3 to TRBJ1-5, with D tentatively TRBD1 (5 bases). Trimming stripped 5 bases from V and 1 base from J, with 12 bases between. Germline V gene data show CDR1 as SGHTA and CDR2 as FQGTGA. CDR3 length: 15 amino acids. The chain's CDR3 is CASSPGTASNQPQHF. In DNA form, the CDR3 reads TGTGCCAGCAGCCCCGGGACGGCGAGCAATCAGCCCCAGCATTTT.

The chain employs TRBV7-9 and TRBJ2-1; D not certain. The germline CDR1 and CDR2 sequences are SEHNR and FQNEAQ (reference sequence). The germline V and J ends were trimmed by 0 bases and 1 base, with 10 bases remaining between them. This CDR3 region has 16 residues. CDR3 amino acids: CASSLAQSLSYNEQFF. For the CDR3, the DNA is TGTGCCAGCAGCTTAGCGCAGTCGCTTTCCTACAATGAGCAGTTCTTC.

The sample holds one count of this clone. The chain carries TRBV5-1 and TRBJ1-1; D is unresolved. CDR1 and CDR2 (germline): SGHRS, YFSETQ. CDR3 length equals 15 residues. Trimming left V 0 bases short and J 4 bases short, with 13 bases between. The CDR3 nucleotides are TGCGCCAGCAGCTTGGCCCAGACGCGGGGCACTGAAGCTTTCTTT. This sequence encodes CASSLAQTRGTEAFF.

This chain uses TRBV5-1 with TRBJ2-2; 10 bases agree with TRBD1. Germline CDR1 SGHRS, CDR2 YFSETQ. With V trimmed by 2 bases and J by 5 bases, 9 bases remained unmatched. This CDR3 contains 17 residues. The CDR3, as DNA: TGCGCCAGCAGCTTATTATACCGGGACAGGGGTACCGGGGAGCTGTTTTTT. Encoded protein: CASSLLYRDRGTGELFF.

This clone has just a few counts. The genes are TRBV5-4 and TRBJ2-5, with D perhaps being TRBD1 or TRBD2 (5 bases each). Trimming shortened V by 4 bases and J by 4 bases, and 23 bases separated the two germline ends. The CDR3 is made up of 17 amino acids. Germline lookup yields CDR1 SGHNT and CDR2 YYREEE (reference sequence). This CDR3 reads CASSVDNILWGSETQYF. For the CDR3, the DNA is TGTGCCAGCAGCGTTGATAACATTTTATGGGGGTCAGAGACCCAGTACTTC.

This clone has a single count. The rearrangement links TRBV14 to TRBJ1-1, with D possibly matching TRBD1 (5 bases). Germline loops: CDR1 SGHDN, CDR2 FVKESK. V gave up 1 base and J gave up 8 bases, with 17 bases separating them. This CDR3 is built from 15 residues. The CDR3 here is CASSQVGTGRSEAFF. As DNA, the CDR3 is TGTGCCAGCAGCCAAGTAGGGACGGGTAGGAGCGAAGCTTTCTTT.

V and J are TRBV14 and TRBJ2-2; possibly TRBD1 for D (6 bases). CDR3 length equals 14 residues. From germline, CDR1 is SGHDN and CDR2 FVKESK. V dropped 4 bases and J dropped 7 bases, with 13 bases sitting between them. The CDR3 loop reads CASSPIRGIGELFF. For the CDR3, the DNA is TGTGCCAGCAGCCCGATCAGGGGAATCGGGGAGCTGTTTTTT.

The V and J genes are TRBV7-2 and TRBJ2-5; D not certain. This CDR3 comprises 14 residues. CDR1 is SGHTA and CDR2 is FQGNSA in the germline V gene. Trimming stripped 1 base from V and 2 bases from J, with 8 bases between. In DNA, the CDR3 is TGTGCCAGCAGCTTAGTTAGTCAGCAAGAGACCCAGTACTTC. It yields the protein CASSLVSQQETQYF.

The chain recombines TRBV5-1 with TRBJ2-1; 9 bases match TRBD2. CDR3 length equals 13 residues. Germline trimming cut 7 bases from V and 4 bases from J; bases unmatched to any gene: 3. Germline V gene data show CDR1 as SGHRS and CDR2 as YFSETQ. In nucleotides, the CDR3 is TGCGCCAGCGCTAGCGGGACTTACAATGAGCAGTTCTTC. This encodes CASASGTYNEQFF.

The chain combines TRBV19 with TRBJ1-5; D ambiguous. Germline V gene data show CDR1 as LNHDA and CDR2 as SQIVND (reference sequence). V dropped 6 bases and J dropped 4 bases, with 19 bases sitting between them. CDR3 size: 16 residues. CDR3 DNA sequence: TGTGCCAGTAGCATCAAAAGGTCGAGTAGGAATCAGCCCCAGCATTTT. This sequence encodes CASSIKRSSRNQPQHF.

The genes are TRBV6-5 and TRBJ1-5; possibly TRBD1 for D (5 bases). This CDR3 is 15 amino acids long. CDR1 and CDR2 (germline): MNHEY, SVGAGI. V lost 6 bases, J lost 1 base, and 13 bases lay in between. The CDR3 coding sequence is TGTGCCAGCAGGCGACAGAAATCCAGCAATCAGCCCCAGCATTTT. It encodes CASRRQKSSNQPQHF.

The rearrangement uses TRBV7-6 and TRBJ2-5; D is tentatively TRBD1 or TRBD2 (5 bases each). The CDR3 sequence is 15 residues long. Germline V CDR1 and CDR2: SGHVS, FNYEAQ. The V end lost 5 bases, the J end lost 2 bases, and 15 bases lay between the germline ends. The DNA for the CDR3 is TGTGCCAGCAGCCACGGGACGGACCAGCAAGAGACCCAGTACTTC. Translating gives CASSHGTDQQETQYF. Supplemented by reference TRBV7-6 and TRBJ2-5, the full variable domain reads GAGVSQSPRYKVTKRGQDVALRCDPISGHVSLYWYRQALGQGPEFLTYFNYEAQQDKSGLPNDRFSAERPEGSISTLTIQRTEQRDSAMYRCASSHGTDQQETQYFGPGTRLLVL.

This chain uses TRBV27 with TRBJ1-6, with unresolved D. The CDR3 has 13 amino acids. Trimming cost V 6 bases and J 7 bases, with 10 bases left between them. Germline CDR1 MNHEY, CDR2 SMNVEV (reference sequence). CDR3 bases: TGTGCCAGCAGCCGAACTCAAAATTCACCCCTCCACTTT. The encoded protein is CASSRTQNSPLHF.

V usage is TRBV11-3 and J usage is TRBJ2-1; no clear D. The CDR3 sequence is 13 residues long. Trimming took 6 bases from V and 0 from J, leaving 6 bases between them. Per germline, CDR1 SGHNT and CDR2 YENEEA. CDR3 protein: CASRKSSYNEQFF. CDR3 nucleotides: TGTGCCAGCAGGAAGAGCTCCTACAATGAGCAGTTCTTC.

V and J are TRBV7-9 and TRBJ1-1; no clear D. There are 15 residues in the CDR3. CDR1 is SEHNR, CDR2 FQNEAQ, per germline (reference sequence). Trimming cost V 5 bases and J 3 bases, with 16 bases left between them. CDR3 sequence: CASSPSSGVHTEAFF. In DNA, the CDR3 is TGTGCCAGCAGCCCCTCCTCCGGGGTGCACACTGAAGCTTTCTTT.

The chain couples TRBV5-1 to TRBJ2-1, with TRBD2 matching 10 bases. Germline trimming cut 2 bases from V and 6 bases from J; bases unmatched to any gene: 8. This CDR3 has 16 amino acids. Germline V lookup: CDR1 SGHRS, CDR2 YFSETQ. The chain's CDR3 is CASSFTGAGGVNEQFF. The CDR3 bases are TGCGCCAGCAGCTTCACGGGAGCGGGAGGGGTCAATGAGCAGTTCTTC.

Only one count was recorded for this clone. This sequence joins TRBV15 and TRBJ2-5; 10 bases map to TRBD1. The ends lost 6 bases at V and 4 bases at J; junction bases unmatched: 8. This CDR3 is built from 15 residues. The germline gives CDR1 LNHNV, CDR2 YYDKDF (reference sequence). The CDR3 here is CATRLDRGQTETQYF. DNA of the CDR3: TGTGCCACCAGGTTAGACAGGGGGCAAACAGAGACCCAGTACTTC.

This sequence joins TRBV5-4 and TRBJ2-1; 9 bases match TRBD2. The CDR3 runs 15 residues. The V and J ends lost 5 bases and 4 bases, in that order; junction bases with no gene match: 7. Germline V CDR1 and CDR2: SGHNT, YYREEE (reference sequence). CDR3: CASRTGLADYNEQFF. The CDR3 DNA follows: TGTGCCAGCAGGACGGGACTAGCAGATTACAATGAGCAGTTCTTC.

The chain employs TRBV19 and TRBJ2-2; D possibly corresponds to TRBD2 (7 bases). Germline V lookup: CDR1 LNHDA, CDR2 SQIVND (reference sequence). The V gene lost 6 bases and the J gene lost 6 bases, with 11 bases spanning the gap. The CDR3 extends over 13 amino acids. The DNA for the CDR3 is TGTGCCAGTAGGGGGGGGACACCCGGGGAGCTGTTTTTT. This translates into CASRGGTPGELFF. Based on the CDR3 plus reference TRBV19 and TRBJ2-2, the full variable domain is DGGITQSPKYLFRKEGQNVTLSCEQNLNHDAMYWYRQDPGQGLRLIYYSQIVNDFQKGDIAEGYSVSREKKESFPLTVTSAQKNPTAFYLCASRGGTPGELFFGEGSRLTVL.

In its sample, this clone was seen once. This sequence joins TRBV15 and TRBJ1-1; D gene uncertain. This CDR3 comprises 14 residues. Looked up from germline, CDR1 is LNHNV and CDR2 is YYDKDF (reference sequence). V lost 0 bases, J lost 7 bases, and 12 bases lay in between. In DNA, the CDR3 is TGTGCCACCAGCAGAGATTCCGACGCCCTTGAAGCTTTCTTT. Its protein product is CATSRDSDALEAFF. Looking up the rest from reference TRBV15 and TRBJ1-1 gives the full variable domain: DAMVIQNPRYQVTQFGKPVTLSCSQTLNHNVMYWYQQKSSQAPKLLFHYYDKDFNNEADTPDNFQSRRPNTSFCFLDIRSPGLGDTAMYLCATSRDSDALEAFFGQGTRLTVV.

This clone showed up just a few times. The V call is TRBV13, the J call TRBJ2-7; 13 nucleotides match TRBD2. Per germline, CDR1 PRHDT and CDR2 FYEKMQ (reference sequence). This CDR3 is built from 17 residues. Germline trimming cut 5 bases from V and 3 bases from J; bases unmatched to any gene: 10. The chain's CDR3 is CASSQQIRTSGSYEQYF. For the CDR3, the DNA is TGTGCCAGCAGCCAACAGATTCGGACTAGCGGGAGCTACGAGCAGTACTTC.